The TCR beta chain under discussion was sequenced for a study of cytotoxic CD8 clonotypes in ibrutinib-treated CLL. General study points: Public clonotypes showed up rarely, and on treatment they shrank or held steady. Whereas clonality rose at ibrutinib response, it declined toward baseline at progression.

Cryopreserved PBMCs yielded roughly 2 micrograms of genomic DNA for TCR beta libraries. With sequencing, the targeted depth ranged from 1 in 200,000 to 1 in 1 million T cells. TCRdb's copy holds only in-frame clones and misses some; the assay was immunoSEQ multiplex PCR. The data show roughly 56,000 clones, around 68% seen once. J gave up 1 base and V 0 bases, and 5 bases lay outside the gene matches. Per the germline V gene, CDR1 is SGHVS and CDR2 is FNYEAQ. The CDR3 totals 16 residues. Regarding this clone: Its antigen is still unknown.

This rearrangement joins TRBV7-6 to TRBJ1-1; 7 positions match TRBD1. Sequenced material: PBMCs, taken after 12 months of ibrutinib treatment. This receptor was obtained from a human donor with chronic lymphocytic leukemia. The CDR3 here is CASSLAPGQTNTEAFF. CDR3 sequence (DNA): TGTGCCAGCAGCTTAGCTCCGGGACAGACGAACACTGAAGCTTTCTTT. The full variable domain, in which reference TRBV7-6 and TRBJ1-1 provide the parts outside the CDR3, is GAGVSQSPRYKVTKRGQDVALRCDPISGHVSLYWYRQALGQGPEFLTYFNYEAQQDKSGLPNDRFSAERPEGSISTLTIQRTEQRDSAMYRCASSLAPGQTNTEAFFGQGTRLTVV.